The rows below give T cell receptor beta chains drawn from one sample of a study of Tregs in tolerant kidney transplant recipients. Repertoires were generated with immunoSEQ multiplex PCR, while TCRdb's copy carries only in-frame clones and drops some. The sample carries around 30,000 clones, 82% recorded once. These TCRs' antigens remain unknown. Sequencing was performed on Tregs from blood cultured with allogeneic cells. Receptors originate from a human donor in good health. CDR3s include the opening cysteine and the closing phenylalanine or tryptophan. The D gene is left open where the match is weak. Clone size is given for some rows only: seen once, a few or many times, or a class if the clone is expanded.

d_gene: .
v_gene: TRBV6-6
len: 15
abundance: .
j_gene: TRBJ2-5
CDR3aa: CASSLTGRHQETQYF
CDR3nt: TGTGCCAGCAGCCTGACAGGAAGACACCAAGAGACCCAGTACTTC

d_gene: TRBD2
v_gene: TRBV4-2
len: 17
abundance: .
j_gene: TRBJ2-2
CDR3aa: CASSRRSGGETTGELFF
CDR3nt: TGTGCCAGCAGCCGTCGATCGGGGGGAGAGACCACCGGGGAGCTGTTTTTT

d_gene: .
v_gene: TRBV7-9
len: 14
abundance: .
j_gene: TRBJ1-2
CDR3aa: CASSLDGVWRGYTF
CDR3nt: TGTGCCAGCAGCTTAGACGGGGTATGGCGGGGCTACACCTTC

d_gene: .
v_gene: TRBV7-3
len: 16
abundance: few
j_gene: TRBJ1-5
CDR3aa: CASSQPVGVSNQPQHF
CDR3nt: TGTGCCAGCAGCCAGCCGGTGGGAGTTAGCAATCAGCCCCAGCATTTT

d_gene: .
v_gene: TRBV7-2
len: 15
abundance: .
j_gene: TRBJ2-2
CDR3aa: CASSSAGRNTGELFF
CDR3nt: TGTGCCAGCAGCTCGGCTGGACGGAACACCGGGGAGCTGTTTTTT

d_gene: .
v_gene: TRBV9
len: 15
abundance: .
j_gene: TRBJ1-4
CDR3aa: CASSGDRGAVKNCFF
CDR3nt: .

d_gene: .
v_gene: TRBV28
len: 15
abundance: .
j_gene: TRBJ2-1
CDR3aa: CASSPHTEAVSEQFF
CDR3nt: TGTGCCAGCAGTCCCCACACCGAAGCTGTTTCTGAGCAGTTCTTC

d_gene: TRBD2
v_gene: TRBV11-2
len: 14
abundance: .
j_gene: TRBJ2-1
CDR3aa: CASSLLAVHNEQFF
CDR3nt: TGTGCCAGCAGCTTACTAGCGGTTCACAATGAGCAGTTCTTC

d_gene: TRBD1
v_gene: TRBV5-1
len: 15
abundance: .
j_gene: TRBJ1-1
CDR3aa: CASSPETGVDTEAFF
CDR3nt: TGCGCCAGCAGCCCAGAGACAGGGGTCGACACTGAAGCTTTCTTT

d_gene: .
v_gene: TRBV6-1
len: 18
abundance: .
j_gene: TRBJ1-3
CDR3aa: CASSERAPGAISGNTIYF
CDR3nt: TGTGCCAGCAGTGAAAGGGCCCCTGGGGCGATCTCTGGAAACACCATATATTTT

d_gene: .
v_gene: TRBV5-5
len: 11
abundance: few
j_gene: TRBJ2-7
CDR3aa: CASSGGYEQYF
CDR3nt: TGTGCCAGCAGCGGGGGGTACGAGCAGTACTTC

d_gene: TRBD1
v_gene: TRBV28
len: 14
abundance: .
j_gene: TRBJ1-2
CDR3aa: CASSWGTGAVGYTF
CDR3nt: TGTGCCAGCAGTTGGGGGACAGGGGCGGTTGGCTACACCTTC

d_gene: .
v_gene: TRBV19
len: 13
abundance: once
j_gene: TRBJ2-3
CDR3aa: CASSGRPRDTQYF
CDR3nt: TGTGCCAGTAGTGGGCGGCCGCGGGATACGCAGTATTTT

d_gene: .
v_gene: TRBV5-1
len: 13
abundance: .
j_gene: TRBJ2-3
CDR3aa: CASSLVAGGTQYF
CDR3nt: TGCGCCAGCAGCTTGGTAGCCGGAGGCACGCAGTATTTT

d_gene: .
v_gene: TRBV29-1
len: 13
abundance: .
j_gene: TRBJ1-1
CDR3aa: CSAKEGGDTEAFF
CDR3nt: TGCAGCGCCAAGGAGGGCGGGGACACTGAAGCTTTCTTT

d_gene: TRBD1
v_gene: TRBV19
len: 15
abundance: .
j_gene: TRBJ1-5
CDR3aa: CASRGQGWSRQPQHF
CDR3nt: TGTGCCAGTAGGGGACAGGGGTGGTCAAGACAGCCCCAGCATTTT